This TCR beta chain stems from a study of tumor-infiltrating lymphocytes in primary liver carcinoma. Study-wide background: Patients had primary liver carcinoma treated by surgical resection. Whole-study results and caveats: Blood fell significantly below tumors in its top-250-clone fraction (p = 0.039).

In addition to blood RNA drawn from unsorted whole blood, germline DNA was extracted. The researchers drew about 4 milliliters of peripheral blood before surgery. CDR1 and CDR2 from the germline V gene are MGHRA and YSYEKL. CDR3 length: 15 amino acids. Using a constant-region primer together with ProtoScript II reverse transcriptase, TCR beta cDNA was made from about 490 ng of total RNA. For TCR beta, libraries were produced by three nested multiplex PCR rounds using slightly modified ARM-PCR. Each of the first two PCR rounds ran approximately 9 cycles with TRBV1-TRBV30 forward and C-beta reverse primers. TCRdb re-called the multiplex PCR reads with MiXCR, one entry per CDR3 protein. The table includes fewer than 250,000 distinct CDR3 sequences, about 65% detected once. Worth noting for this clonotype: Its matching antigen is unknown. A read error may produce the germline difference seen at one junction end.

Specimen: peripheral blood. The rearrangement links TRBV4-1 to TRBJ2-3, with no clear D. This clonotype originated in a woman aged 60-70 years with primary liver carcinoma and hepatitis B virus infection. CDR3 in amino acids: CASNQGVAARDTQYF. Here the CDR3 DNA reads TGTGCCAGCAACCAAGGAGTGGCTGCTAGAGATACGCAGTATTTT.